This TCR beta chain was identified during a study of T cell responses to AZD1222 COVID-19 vaccine. Findings of the study overall: All repertoire sampling was performed exclusively after the peak T cell response.

The V end was cut by 3 bases, the J end by 0 bases, with 8 bases between. The germline V gene encodes CDR1 SGHTA and CDR2 FQGNSA. The CDR3 is made up of 15 amino acids. About this clone: Its specificity is unknown.

Some second doses came at about 4 weeks and others at about 12 weeks; these were pooled. TCRdb's copy holds only in-frame clones and misses some; the assay was immunoSEQ multiplex PCR. The table shows fewer than 150,000 clones, with about 93% occurring only once. This chain joins TRBV7-2 and TRBJ2-2; D unresolved. The starting material was peripheral blood, obtained 28 days after the second AZD1222 dose. The TCR comes from an adult who received the AZD1222 COVID-19 vaccine. CDR3: CASSFGNTNTGELFF. The CDR3, as DNA: TGTGCCAGCAGCTTTGGAAATACGAACACCGGGGAGCTGTTTTTT.